The source of this T cell receptor beta chain is a study of blood T cell repertoires in COVID-19. Study-wide context: Whether acute or convalescent, the COVID-19 samples came from the United States, Italy and Spain.

This study enrolled people aged about 18 to 95 from 20 to 25 US geographic areas. Donors of Cohort 3 who recovered were those that had two negative PCRs, clearance, or symptom resolution. The repertoire was sequenced with immunoSEQ multiplex PCR; TCRdb's copy has only in-frame clones and lacks some. The sample lists about 160,000 clones; over 75% were seen once. Germline assignment: CDR1 KGHDR and CDR2 SFDVKD. The CDR3 spans 16 residues. V lost 4 bases, J lost 7 bases, and 13 bases stayed unmatched. The chain links TRBV24-1 to TRBJ2-7, with 9 bases lining up with TRBD1. The TCR comes from a woman aged 50 to 65 who had recovered from COVID-19. The sequencing sample was made of PBMCs or T cells enriched from blood (not recorded which). Written as DNA, the CDR3 is TGTGCCACCAGTGACCGCTCGGACAGGGGAAGGGTAGAGCAGTACTTC. Amino acid sequence: CATSDRSDRGRVEQYF.